The present T cell receptor beta chain was sequenced within a study of shared clonotypes between healthy human individuals. Per germline, CDR1 SGHVS and CDR2 FQNEAQ. The ends lost 1 base at V and 1 base at J; junction bases unmatched: 1. This CDR3 is 15 amino acids long. Study results and limitations: The expectation was that sequencing depth would affect clonotype sharing among donors. Sharing across a handful of donors was seen in 4.5% to 5.5% of naive CD4 clonotypes. Generation probabilities were higher for clonotypes shared across all four sorted-subset donors than for unshared ones.

Each subset's genomic DNA was split evenly across several immunoSEQ plates. Using immunoSEQ multiplex PCR, the repertoire was profiled, and TCRdb retains in-frame clones only, with some absent. The sample yields about 2.4 million clones, over 85% seen once. Notes on this clone: What it binds is unknown.

The clonotype originates from a man between 18 and 35 years old in good health. Some clones in this sample may be carry-over from other donors' samples. This chain connects TRBV7-8 to TRBJ1-2; 9 bases are shared with TRBD1. The sequencing input was naive CD4+ T cells from PBMCs. The subset here: CD45RA+ positively selected. Here the CDR3 DNA reads TGTGCCAGCAGCTTAGGGACAGGGGTTAACTATGGCTACACCTTC. It encodes CASSLGTGVNYGYTF.